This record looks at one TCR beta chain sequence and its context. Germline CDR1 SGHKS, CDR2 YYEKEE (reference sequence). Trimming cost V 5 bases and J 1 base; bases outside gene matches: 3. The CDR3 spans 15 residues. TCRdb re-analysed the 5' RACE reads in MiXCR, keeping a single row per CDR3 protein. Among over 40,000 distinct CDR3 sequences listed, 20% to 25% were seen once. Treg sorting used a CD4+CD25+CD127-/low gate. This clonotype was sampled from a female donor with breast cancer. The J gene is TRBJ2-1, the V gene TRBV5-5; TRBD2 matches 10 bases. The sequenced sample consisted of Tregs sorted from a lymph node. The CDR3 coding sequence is TGTGCCAGCAGTCTGACTAGCGGGTCCTACAATGAGCAGTTCTTC. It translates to CASSLTSGSYNEQFF.